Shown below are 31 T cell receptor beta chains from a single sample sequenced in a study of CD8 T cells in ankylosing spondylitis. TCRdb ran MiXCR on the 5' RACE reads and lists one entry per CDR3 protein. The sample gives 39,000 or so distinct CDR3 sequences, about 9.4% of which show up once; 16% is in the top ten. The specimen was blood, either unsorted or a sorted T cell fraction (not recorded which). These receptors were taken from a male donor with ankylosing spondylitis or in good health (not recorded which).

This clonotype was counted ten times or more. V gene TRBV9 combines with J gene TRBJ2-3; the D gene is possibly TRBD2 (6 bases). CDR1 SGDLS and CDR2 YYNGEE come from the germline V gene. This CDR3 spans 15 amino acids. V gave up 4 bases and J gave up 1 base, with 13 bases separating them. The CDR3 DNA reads TGTGCCAGCAGCCCACACGGAGGGGGCACAGATACGCAGTATTTT. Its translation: CASSPHGGGTDTQYF.

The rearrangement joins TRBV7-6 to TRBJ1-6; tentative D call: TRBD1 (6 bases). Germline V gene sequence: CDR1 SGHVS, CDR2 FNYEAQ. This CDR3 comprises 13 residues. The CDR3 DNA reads TGTGGGTCCGGGGGCACCTATAATTCACCCCTCCACTTT. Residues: CGSGGTYNSPLHF.

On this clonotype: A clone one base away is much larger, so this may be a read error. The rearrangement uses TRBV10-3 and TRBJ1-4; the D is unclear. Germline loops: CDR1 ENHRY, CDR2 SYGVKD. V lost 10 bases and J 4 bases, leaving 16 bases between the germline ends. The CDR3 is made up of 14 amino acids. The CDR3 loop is CATPPGLLNEKLFF. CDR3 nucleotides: TGTGCCACCCCCCCCGGACTTCTTAATGAAAAACTGTTTTTT.

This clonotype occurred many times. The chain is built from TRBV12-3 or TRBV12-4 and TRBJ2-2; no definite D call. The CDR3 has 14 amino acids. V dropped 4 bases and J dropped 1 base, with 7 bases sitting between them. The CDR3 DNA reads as TGTGCCAGCAGTTCTTACGTGAACACCGGGGAGCTGTTTTTT. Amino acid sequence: CASSSYVNTGELFF.

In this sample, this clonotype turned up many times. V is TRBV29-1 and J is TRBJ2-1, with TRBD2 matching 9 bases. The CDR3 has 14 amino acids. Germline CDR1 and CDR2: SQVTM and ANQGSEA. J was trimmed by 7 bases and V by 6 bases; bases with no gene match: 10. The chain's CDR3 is CSVLAGGPRNEQFF. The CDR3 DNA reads TGCAGCGTACTCGCGGGAGGGCCGCGAAATGAGCAGTTCTTC.

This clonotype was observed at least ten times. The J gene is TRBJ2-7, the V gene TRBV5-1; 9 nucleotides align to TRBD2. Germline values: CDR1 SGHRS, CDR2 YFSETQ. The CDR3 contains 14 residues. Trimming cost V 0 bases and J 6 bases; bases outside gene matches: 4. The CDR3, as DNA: TGCGCCAGCAGCTTGGAGGTTAGCGGGAGCGAGCAGTACTTC. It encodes CASSLEVSGSEQYF.

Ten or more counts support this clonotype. The CDR3 sequence: CASSLLAGGPGETQYF. CDR3 nucleotides: TGTGCCAGCAGTTTATTAGCGGGAGGGCCTGGGGAGACCCAGTACTTC. The chain uses TRBV28 and TRBJ2-5; TRBD2 matches 11 bases. CDR1 and CDR2 (germline): MDHEN, SYDVKM. The CDR3 has 16 residues. The J segment lost 5 bases and the V segment lost 1 base, leaving 6 bases of the junction unmatched.

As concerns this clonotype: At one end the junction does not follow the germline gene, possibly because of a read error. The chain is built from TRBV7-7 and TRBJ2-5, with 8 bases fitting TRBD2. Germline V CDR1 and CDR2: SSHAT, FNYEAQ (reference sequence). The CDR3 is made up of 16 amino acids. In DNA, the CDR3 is TGTGCTAGCAGCCTCGGCCCGGGACTAGGGCAAGAGACCCAGTACTTC. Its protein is CASSLGPGLGQETQYF.

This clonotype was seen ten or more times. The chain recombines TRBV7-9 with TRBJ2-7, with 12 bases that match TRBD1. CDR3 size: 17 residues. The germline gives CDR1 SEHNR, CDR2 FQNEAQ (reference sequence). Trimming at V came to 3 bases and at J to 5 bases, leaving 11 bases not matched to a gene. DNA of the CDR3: TGTGCCAGCAGCTTCTTCCCGGGCGGGACAGGGGGCAACGAGCAGTACTTC. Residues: CASSFFPGGTGGNEQYF.

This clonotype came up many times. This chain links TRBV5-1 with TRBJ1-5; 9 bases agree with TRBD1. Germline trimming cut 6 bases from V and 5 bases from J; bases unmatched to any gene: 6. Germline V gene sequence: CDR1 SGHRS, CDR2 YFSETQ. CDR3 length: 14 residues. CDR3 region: CASTGTGKHQPQHF. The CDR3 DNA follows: TGCGCCAGCACCGGGACAGGGAAACATCAGCCCCAGCATTTT.

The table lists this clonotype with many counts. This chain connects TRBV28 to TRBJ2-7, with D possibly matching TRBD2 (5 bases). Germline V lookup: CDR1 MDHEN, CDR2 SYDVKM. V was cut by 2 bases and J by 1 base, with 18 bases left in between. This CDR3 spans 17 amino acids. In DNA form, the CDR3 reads TGTGCCAGCAGTTTAGGGTCCGTGGGAGCGAATTCCTACGAGCAGTACTTC. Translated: CASSLGSVGANSYEQYF.

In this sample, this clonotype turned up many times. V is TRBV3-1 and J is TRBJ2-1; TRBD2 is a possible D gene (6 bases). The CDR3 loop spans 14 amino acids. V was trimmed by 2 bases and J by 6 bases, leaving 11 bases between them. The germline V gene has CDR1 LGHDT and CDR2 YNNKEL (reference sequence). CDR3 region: CASSQWSGLNEQFF. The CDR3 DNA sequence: TGTGCCAGCAGCCAATGGAGCGGGCTCAATGAGCAGTTCTTC.

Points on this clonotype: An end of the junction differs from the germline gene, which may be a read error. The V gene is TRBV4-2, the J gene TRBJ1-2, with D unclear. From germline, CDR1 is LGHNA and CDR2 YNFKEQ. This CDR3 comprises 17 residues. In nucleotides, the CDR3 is TGTGCCATCAGCCCCGGGCCCCCATGGGGAGATGCGGGAGGCTACACCTTC. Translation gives CAISPGPPWGDAGGYTF.

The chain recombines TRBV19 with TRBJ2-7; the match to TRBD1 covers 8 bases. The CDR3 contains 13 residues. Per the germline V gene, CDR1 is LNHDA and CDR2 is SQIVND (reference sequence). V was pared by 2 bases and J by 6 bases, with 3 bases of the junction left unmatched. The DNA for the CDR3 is TGTGCCAGTAGTATATCAGGGGGCGGCGAGCAGTACTTC. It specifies CASSISGGGEQYF.

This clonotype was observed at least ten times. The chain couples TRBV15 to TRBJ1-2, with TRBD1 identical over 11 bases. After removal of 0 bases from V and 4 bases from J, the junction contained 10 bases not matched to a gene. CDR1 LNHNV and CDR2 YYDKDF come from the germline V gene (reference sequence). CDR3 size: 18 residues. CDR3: CATSRDSTGQGARYGYTF. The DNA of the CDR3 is TGTGCCACCAGCAGAGATTCAACCGGACAGGGGGCGCGCTATGGCTACACCTTC.

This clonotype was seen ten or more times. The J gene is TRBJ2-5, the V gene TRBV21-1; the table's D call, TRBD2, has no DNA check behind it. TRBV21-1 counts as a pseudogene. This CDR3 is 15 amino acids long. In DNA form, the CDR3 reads TGTGCCACCCAAGGGGAGGCTCAAAGATGGGAGACCCAGTACTTC. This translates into CATQGEAQRWETQYF.

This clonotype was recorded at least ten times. Here the CDR3 reads CASSPPREVMNTEAFF. The DNA of the CDR3 is TGTGCCAGCTCACCACCGAGAGAGGTAATGAACACTGAAGCTTTCTTT. The rearrangement joins TRBV18 to TRBJ1-1; D is undetermined. V dropped 0 bases and J dropped 0 bases, with 11 bases sitting between them. This CDR3 is 16 amino acids long. Per the germline V gene, CDR1 is KGHSH and CDR2 is LQKENI.

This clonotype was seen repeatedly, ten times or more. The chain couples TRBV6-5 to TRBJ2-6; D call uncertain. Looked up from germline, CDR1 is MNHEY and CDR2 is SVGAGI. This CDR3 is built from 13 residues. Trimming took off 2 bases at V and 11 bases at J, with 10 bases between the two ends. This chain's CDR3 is CASSYESKYVLTF. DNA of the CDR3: TGTGCCAGCAGTTACGAATCCAAATACGTCCTGACTTTC.

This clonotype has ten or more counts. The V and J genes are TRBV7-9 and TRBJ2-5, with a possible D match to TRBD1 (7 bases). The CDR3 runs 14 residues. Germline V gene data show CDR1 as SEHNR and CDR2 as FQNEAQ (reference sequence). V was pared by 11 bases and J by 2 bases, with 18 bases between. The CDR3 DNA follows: TGTGCCGCCGGAGCAGGGGGACTTCAAGAGACCCAGTACTTC. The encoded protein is CAAGAGGLQETQYF.

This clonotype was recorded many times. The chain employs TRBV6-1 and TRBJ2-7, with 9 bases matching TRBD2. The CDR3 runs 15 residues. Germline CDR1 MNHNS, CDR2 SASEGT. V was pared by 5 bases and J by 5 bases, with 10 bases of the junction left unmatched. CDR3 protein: CASSRGRAEGNEQYF. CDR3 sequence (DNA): TGTGCCAGCAGTCGCGGGAGGGCCGAGGGGAACGAGCAGTACTTC.

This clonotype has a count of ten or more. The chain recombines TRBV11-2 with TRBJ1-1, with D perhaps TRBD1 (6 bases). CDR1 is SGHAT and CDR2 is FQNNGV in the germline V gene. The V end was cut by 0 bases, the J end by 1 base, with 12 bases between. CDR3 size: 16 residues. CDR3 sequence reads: CASSLDLGRGNTEAFF. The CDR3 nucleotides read TGTGCCAGCAGCTTAGATCTAGGCAGGGGGAACACTGAAGCTTTCTTT.

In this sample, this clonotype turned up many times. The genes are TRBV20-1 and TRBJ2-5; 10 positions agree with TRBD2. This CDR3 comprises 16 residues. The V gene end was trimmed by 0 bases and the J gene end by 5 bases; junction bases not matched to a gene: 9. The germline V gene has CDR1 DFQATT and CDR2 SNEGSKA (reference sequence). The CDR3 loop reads CSARDLLAGDGETQYF. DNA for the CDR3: TGCAGTGCTAGAGATCTGCTAGCGGGAGACGGGGAGACCCAGTACTTC.

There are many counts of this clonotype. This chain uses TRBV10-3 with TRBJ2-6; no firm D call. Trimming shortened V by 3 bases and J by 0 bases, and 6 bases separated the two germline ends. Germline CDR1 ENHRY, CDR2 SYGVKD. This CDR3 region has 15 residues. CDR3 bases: TGTGCCATCAGTGACCGGGTCTCTGGGGCCAACGTCCTGACTTTC. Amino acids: CAISDRVSGANVLTF.

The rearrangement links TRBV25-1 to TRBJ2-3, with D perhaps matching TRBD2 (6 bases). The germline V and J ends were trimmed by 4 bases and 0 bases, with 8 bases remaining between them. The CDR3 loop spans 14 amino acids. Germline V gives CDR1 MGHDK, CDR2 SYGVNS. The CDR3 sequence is CASSGSGSTDTQYF. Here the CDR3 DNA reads TGTGCCAGCAGTGGAAGCGGGAGCACAGATACGCAGTATTTT.

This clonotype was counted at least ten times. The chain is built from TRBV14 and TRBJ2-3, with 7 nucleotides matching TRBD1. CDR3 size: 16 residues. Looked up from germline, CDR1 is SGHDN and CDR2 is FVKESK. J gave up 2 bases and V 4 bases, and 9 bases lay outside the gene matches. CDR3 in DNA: TGTGCCAGCAGCCTAACTCCGGGACAGAACACAGATACGCAGTATTTT. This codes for CASSLTPGQNTDTQYF.

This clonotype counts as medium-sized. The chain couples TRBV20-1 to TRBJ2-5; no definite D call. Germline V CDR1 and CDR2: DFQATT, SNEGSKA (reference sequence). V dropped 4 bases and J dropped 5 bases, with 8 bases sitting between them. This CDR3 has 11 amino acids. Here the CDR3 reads CSAKGSETQYF. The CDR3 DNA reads TGCAGTGCTAAGGGTTCTGAGACCCAGTACTTC.

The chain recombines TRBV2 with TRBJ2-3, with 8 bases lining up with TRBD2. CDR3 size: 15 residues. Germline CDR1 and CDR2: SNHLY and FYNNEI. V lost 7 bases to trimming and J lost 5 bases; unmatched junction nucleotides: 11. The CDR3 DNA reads TGTGCCAGCACTTTTACGGGAGGGGCCGGAGATACGCAGTATTTT. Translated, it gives CASTFTGGAGDTQYF.

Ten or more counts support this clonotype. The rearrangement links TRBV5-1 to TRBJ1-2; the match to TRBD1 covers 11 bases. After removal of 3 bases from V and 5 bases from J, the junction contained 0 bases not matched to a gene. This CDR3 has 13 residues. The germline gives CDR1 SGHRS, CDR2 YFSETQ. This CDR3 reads CASSWDRGYGYTF. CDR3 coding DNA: TGCGCCAGCAGCTGGGACAGGGGGTATGGCTACACCTTC.

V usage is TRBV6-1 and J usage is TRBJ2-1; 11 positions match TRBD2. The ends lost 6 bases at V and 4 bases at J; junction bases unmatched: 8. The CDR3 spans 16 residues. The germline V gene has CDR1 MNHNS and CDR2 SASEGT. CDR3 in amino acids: CASRERTSGSYNEQFF. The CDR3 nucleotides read TGTGCCAGCAGGGAGAGGACTAGCGGGTCTTACAATGAGCAGTTCTTC.

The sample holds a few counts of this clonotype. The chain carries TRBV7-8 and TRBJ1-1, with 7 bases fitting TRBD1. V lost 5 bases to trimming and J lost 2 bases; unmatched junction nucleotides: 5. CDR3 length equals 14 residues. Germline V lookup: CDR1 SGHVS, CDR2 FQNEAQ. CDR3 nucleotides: TGTGCCAGCAGCGAACAGGGGAAAAACACTGAAGCTTTCTTT. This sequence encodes CASSEQGKNTEAFF.

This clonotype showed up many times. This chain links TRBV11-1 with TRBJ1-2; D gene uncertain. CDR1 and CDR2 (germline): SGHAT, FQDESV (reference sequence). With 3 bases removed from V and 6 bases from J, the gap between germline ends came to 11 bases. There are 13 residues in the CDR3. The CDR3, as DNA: TGTGCCAGCAGCTTTTCGGGAAGTGATGGCTACACCTTC. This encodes CASSFSGSDGYTF.